This TCR beta chain was recorded in a study of T cell repertoires in cytomegalovirus infection. The V gene lost 4 bases and the J gene lost 3 bases, with 6 bases spanning the gap. Per the germline V gene, CDR1 is MDHEN and CDR2 is SYDVKM. The CDR3 runs 13 residues. This clonotype was counted between two and nine times. Using its own MiXCR run on the reads, TCRdb lists one record per CDR3 protein. The table records some 130,000 distinct CDR3 sequences, roughly 9% of them present only once. The rearrangement links TRBV28 to TRBJ1-4; no definite D call. The sample taken for sequencing was PBMCs. This receptor was obtained from a human donor in good health (CMV status not recorded). Some clones in this sample may be carry-over from other donors' samples. CDR3 sequence: CASSSDPNEKLFF. The CDR3 DNA follows: TGTGCCAGCAGTTCCGATCCTAATGAAAAACTGTTTTTT.